This is a list of T cell receptor beta chains from one sample in a study of T-cell reconstitution after alpha-beta-depleted transplantation in children. TCRdb analysed the PCR reads with MiXCR anew, one entry per CDR3 protein. The sample contains just under 350,000 distinct CDR3 sequences, about a sixth of which appear only once. The material sequenced was PBMCs, mostly from graft donor cells, taken 360 days after TCRalphabeta/CD19-depleted stem cell transplant. Every receptor here comes from a male patient aged 2 to 10 who had a stem cell transplant for acute lymphoblastic leukemia, so the T cells may come from the graft donor. Each CDR3 is given without its conserved first and last residue. D genes are given only for firm matches.

V: TRBV5-5; J: TRBJ2-4; D: .; CDR3: ASSLSPRNIQY
V: TRBV28; J: TRBJ2-1; D: .; CDR3: ASSFTYDEQF
V: TRBV7-2; J: TRBJ2-2; D: TRBD1; CDR3: ASSLRQGARTGELF
V: TRBV6-5; J: TRBJ2-1; D: .; CDR3: ASSYSAGGDYNEQF
V: TRBV10-3; J: TRBJ1-6; D: TRBD1; CDR3: AISWTGELDSPLH
V: TRBV4-2; J: TRBJ2-7; D: .; CDR3: ASSQALPSYEQY
V: TRBV7-2; J: TRBJ2-7; D: TRBD1; CDR3: ASSSRTGSSYEQY
V: TRBV6-1; J: TRBJ2-7; D: TRBD2; CDR3: ASRGLAGEQY
V: TRBV10-3; J: TRBJ2-5; D: TRBD2; CDR3: AIAKRTSGTSGTERETQY
V: TRBV7-3; J: TRBJ2-5; D: .; CDR3: ASSLGIGELETQY
V: TRBV4-3; J: TRBJ2-1; D: TRBD2; CDR3: ASSQASGSVVYNERF
V: TRBV14; J: TRBJ2-3; D: TRBD2; CDR3: ASSPHSGSWTDTQY
V: TRBV7-9; J: TRBJ2-5; D: TRBD2; CDR3: ASSLQGSGSQETQY
V: TRBV20-1; J: TRBJ2-1; D: TRBD2; CDR3: SATRTSGYNEQF
V: TRBV20-1; J: TRBJ2-5; D: .; CDR3: SARYLGLQY
V: TRBV19; J: TRBJ2-2; D: .; CDR3: ASTPPSWPDKGLVTGELF
V: TRBV5-1; J: TRBJ2-3; D: TRBD2; CDR3: ASSLVLAGALTDTQY